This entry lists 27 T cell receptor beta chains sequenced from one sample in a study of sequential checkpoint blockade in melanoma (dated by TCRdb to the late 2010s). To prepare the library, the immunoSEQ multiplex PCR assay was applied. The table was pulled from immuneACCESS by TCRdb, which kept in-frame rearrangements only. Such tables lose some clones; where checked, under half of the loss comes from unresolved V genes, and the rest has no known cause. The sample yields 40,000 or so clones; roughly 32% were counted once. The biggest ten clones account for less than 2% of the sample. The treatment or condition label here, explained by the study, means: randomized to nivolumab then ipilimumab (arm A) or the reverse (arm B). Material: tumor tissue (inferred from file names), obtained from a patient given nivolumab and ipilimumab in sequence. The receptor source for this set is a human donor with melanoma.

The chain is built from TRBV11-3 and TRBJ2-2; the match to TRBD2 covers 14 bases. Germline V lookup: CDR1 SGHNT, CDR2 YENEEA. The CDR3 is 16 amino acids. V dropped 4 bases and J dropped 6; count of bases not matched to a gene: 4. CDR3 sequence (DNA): TGTGCCAGCAGCTCAGGGACTAGCGGGAGACCCGGGGAGCTGTTTTTT. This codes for CASSSGTSGRPGELFF.

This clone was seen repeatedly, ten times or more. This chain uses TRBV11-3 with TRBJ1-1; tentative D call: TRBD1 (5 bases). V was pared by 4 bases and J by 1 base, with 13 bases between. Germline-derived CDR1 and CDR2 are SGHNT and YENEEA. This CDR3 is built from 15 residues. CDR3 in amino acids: CASSSQGTGNTEAFF. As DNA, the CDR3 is TGTGCCAGCAGCTCCCAAGGGACGGGGAACACTGAAGCTTTCTTT.

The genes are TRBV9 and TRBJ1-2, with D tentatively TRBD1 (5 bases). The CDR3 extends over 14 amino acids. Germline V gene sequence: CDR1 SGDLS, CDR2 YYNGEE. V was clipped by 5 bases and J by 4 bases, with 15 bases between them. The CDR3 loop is CASRPASGFYGYTF. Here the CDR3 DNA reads TGTGCCAGCAGACCTGCCTCAGGGTTCTATGGCTACACCTTC.

The CDR3 loop is CASREQGMIGYTF. The CDR3 DNA reads TGTGCCAGCAGGGAACAGGGGATGATTGGCTACACCTTC. The V call is TRBV6-8, the J call TRBJ1-2; 7 nucleotides line up with TRBD1. Germline CDR1 is MNHGY and CDR2 is SAAAGT. Unmatched junction bases numbered 8, after V lost 6 bases and J lost 7 bases. This CDR3 comprises 13 residues.

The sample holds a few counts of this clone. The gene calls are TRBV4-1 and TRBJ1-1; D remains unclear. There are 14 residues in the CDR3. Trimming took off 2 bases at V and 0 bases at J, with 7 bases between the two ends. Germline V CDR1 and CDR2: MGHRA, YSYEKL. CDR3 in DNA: TGCGCCAGCAGCCAACTGGGTGTGAACACTGAAGCTTTCTTT. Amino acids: CASSQLGVNTEAFF.

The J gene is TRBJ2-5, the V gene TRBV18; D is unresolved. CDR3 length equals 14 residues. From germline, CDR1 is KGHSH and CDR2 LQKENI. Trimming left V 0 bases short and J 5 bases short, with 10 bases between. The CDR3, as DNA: TGTGCCAGCTCACCACCGGCTAGATCGGAGACCCAGTACTTC. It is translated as CASSPPARSETQYF.

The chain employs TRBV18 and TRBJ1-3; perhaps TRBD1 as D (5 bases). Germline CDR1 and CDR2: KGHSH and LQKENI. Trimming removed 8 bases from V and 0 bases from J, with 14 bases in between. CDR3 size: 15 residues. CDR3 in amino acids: CASTLGQISGNTIYF. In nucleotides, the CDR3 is TGTGCCAGCACCTTGGGGCAGATCTCTGGAAACACCATATATTTT.

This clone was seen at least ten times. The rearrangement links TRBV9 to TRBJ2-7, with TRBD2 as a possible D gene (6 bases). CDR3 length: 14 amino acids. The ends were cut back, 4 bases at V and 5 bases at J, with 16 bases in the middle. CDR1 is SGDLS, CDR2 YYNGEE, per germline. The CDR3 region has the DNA TGTGCCAGCAGCCCCGTCGGGGGAGACAACGAGCAGTACTTC. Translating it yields CASSPVGGDNEQYF.

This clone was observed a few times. CDR3 sequence (DNA): TGTGCCAGTAGCCGAGGAGGGACATTGAACACTGAAGCTTTCTTT. It specifies CASSRGGTLNTEAFF. This sequence joins TRBV19 and TRBJ1-1, with D possibly TRBD1 on 6 matching bases. CDR1 is LNHDA, CDR2 SQIVND, per germline (reference sequence). Deletions cut 6 bases from V and 0 bases from J, with 14 bases between. The CDR3 extends over 15 amino acids.

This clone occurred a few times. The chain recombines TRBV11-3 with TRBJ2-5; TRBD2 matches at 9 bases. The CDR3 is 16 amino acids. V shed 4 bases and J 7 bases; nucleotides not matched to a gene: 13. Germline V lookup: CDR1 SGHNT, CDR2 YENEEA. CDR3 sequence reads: CASSSSTAGGSVTQYF. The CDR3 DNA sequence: TGTGCCAGCAGCTCTAGCACAGCGGGGGGTTCTGTGACCCAGTACTTC.

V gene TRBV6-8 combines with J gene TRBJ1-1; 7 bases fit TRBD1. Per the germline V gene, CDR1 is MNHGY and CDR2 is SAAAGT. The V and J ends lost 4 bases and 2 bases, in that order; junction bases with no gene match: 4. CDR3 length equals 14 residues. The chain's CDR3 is CASSWGQINTEAFF. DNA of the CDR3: TGTGCCAGCAGTTGGGGACAGATAAACACTGAAGCTTTCTTT.

The CDR3 protein is CASSGQEDEAFF. The DNA of the CDR3 is TGTGCCAGCAGTGGACAGGAAGATGAAGCTTTCTTT. The chain couples TRBV9 to TRBJ1-1; TRBD1 agrees at 7 bases. The CDR3 length is 12 residues. Germline V lookup: CDR1 SGDLS, CDR2 YYNGEE. After removal of 5 bases from V and 7 bases from J, the junction contained 5 bases not matched to a gene.

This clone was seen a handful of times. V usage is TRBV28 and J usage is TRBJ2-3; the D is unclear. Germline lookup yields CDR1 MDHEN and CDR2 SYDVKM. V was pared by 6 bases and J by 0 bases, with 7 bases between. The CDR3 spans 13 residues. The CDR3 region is CASRDESTDTQYF. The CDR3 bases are TGTGCCAGCAGGGACGAAAGCACAGATACGCAGTATTTT.

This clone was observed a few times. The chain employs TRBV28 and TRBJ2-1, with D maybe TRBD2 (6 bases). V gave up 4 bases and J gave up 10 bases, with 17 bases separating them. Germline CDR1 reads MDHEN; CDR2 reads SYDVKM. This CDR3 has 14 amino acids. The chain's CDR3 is CASSSDLGGIEQFF. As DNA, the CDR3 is TGTGCCAGCAGTTCCGACCTGGGGGGAATAGAGCAGTTCTTC. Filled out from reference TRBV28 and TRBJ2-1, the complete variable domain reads DVKVTQSSRYLVKRTGEKVFLECVQDMDHENMFWYRQDPGLGLRLIYFSYDVKMKEKGDIPEGYSVSREKKERFSLILESASTNQTSMYLCASSSDLGGIEQFFGPGTRLTVL.

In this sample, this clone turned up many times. The CDR3 sequence is CASSPTGKRTGELFF. Written as DNA, the CDR3 is TGTGCCAGCAGTCCCACAGGGAAACGGACCGGGGAGCTGTTTTTT. The J gene is TRBJ2-2, the V gene TRBV7-6; perhaps TRBD1 as D (6 bases). The CDR3 contains 15 residues. Germline assignment: CDR1 SGHVS and CDR2 FNYEAQ. V gave up 6 bases and J gave up 5 bases, with 16 bases separating them.

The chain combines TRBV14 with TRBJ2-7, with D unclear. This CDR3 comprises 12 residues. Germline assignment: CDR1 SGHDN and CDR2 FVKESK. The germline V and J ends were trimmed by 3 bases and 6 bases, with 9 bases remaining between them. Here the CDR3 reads CASSQARSEQYF. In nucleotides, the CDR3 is TGTGCCAGCAGCCAGGCCCGGAGCGAGCAGTACTTC.

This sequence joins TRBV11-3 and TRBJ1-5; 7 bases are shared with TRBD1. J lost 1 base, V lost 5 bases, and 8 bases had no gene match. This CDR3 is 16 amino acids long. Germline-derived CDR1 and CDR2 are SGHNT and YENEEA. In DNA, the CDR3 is TGTGCCAGCAGCCTCCTTCCGGGACAGAGCAATCAGCCCCAGCATTTT. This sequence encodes CASSLLPGQSNQPQHF.

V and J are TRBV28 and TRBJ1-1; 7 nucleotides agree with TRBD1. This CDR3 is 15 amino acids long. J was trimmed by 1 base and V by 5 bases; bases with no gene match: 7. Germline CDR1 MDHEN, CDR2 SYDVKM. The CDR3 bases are TGTGCCAGCAGTGCTACAGGGGTTGCGAACACTGAAGCTTTCTTT. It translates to CASSATGVANTEAFF.

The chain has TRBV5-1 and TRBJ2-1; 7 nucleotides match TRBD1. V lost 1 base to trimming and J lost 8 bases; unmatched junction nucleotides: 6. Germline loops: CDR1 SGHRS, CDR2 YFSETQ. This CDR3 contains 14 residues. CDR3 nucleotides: TGCGCCAGCAGCTTGAGGGGGACAGACTATGAGCAGTTCTTC. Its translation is CASSLRGTDYEQFF. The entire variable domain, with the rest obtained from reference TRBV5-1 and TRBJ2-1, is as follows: KAGVTQTPRYLIKTRGQQVTLSCSPISGHRSVSWYQQTPGQGLQFLFEYFSETQRNKGNFPGRFSGRQFSNSRSEMNVSTLELGDSALYLCASSLRGTDYEQFFGPGTRLTVL.

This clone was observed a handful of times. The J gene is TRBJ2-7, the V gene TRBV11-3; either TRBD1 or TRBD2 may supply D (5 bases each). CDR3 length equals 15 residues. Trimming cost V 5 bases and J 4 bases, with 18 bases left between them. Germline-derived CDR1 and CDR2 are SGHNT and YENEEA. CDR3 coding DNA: TGTGCCAGCAGCCTCGCTAGTCGGGGCAGTTACGAGCAGTACTTC. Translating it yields CASSLASRGSYEQYF.

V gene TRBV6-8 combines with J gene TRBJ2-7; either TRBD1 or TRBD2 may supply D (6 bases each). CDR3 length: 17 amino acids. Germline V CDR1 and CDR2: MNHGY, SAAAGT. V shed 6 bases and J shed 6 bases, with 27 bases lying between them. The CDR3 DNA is TGTGCCAGCAGACAAACCCTCTTGTGGACAGCGGAGGGCGAGCAGTACTTC. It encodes CASRQTLLWTAEGEQYF.

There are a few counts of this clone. CDR3: CASSYSTVPGEQYF. The CDR3 bases are TGTGCCAGCAGTTACTCGACGGTGCCTGGGGAGCAGTACTTC. V is TRBV6-8 and J is TRBJ2-7, with D uncertain. From germline, CDR1 is MNHGY and CDR2 SAAAGT. The CDR3 spans 14 residues. Trimming removed 0 bases at V and 7 bases at J, with 13 bases between.

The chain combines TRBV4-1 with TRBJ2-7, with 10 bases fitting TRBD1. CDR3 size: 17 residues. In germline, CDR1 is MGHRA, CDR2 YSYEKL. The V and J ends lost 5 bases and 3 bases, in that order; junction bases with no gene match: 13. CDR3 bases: TGCGCCAGCAGCACAATGGGCCGGGACAGGGGAGGCTACGAGCAGTACTTC. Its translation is CASSTMGRDRGGYEQYF.

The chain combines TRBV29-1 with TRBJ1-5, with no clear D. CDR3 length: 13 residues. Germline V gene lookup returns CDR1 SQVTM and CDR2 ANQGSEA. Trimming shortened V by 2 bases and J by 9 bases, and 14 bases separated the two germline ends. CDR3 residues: CSVEKEAGGPQHF. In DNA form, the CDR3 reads TGCAGCGTTGAAAAGGAAGCCGGAGGGCCCCAGCATTTT.

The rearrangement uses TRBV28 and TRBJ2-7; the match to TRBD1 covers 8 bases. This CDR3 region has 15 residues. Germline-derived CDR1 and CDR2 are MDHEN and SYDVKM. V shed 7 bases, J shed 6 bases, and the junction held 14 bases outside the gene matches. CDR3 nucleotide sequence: TGTGCCAGCACAACGGTTGGGGCAGGGGGCTTCGAGCAGTACTTC. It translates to CASTTVGAGGFEQYF.

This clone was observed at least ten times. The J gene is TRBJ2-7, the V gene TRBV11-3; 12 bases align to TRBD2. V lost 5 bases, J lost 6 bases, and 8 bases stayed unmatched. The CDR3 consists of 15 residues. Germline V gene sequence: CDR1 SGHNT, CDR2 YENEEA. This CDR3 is CASSAASGRAGEQYF. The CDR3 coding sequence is TGTGCCAGCAGCGCCGCTAGCGGGAGGGCCGGCGAGCAGTACTTC.

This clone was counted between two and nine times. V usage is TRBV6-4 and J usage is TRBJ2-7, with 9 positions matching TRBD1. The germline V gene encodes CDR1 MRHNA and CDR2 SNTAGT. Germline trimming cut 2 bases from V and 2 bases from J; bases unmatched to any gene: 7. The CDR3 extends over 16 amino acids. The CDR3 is CASSDPWRDRAYEQYF. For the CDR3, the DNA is TGTGCCAGCAGTGACCCTTGGCGGGACAGGGCCTACGAGCAGTACTTC.